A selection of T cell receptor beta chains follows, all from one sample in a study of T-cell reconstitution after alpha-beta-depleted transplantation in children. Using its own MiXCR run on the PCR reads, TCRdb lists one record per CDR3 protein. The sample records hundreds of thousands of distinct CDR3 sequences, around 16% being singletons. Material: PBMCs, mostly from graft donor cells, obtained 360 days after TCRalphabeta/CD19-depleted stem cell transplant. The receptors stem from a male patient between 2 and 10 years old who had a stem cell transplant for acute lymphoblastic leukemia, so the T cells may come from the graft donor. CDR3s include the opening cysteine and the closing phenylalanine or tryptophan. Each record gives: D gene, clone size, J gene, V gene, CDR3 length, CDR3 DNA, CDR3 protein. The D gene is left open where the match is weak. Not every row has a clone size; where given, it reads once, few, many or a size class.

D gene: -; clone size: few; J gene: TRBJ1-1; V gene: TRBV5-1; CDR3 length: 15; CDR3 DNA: TGCGCCAGCAGCTCCGGGACACTCATGAACACTGAAGCTTTCTTT; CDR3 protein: CASSSGTLMNTEAFF
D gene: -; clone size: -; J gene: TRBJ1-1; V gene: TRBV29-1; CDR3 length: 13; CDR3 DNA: TGCAGCGTCTCCAAGCGAACGAACACTGAAGCTTTCTTT; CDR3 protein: CSVSKRTNTEAFF
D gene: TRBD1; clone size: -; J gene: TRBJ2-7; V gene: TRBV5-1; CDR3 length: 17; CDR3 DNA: TGCGCCAGCAGCTTGGTCCGTCGGACAGGCGACCCCTACGAGCAGTACTTC; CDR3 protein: CASSLVRRTGDPYEQYF
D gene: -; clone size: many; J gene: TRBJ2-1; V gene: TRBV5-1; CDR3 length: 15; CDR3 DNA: TGCGCCAGCAGCTTGGGGGTTAACCCCTACAATGAGCAGTTCTTC; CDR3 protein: CASSLGVNPYNEQFF
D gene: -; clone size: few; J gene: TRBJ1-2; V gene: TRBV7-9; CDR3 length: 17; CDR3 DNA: TGTGCCAGCAGCTTCCTCCGATGGGGGCGCCTAAACTATGGCTACACCTTC; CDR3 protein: CASSFLRWGRLNYGYTF
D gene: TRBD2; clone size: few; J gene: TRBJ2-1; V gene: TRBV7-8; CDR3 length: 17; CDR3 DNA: TGTGCCAGCAGCGGGGTACGACTAGCGGAGACCTACAATGAGCAGTTCTTC; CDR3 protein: CASSGVRLAETYNEQFF
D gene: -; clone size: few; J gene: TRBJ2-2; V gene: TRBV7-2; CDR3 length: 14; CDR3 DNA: TGTGCCAGCAGCTTACACAGGAACACCGGGGAGCTGTTTTTT; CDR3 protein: CASSLHRNTGELFF
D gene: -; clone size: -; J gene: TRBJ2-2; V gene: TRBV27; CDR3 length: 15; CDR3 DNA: TGTGCCAGCACTTCTGGGGGGATAATCACCGGGGAGCTGTTTTTT; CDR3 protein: CASTSGGIITGELFF
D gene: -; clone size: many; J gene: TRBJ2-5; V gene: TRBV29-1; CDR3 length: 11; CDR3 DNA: TGCAGCGTTGCCAGGGCGGAGACCCAGTACTTC; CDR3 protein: CSVARAETQYF
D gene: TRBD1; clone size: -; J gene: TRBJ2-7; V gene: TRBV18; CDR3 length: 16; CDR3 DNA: TGTGCCAGCTCACCCACCGGGACAGGGCATTCCTACGAGCAGTACTTC; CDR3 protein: CASSPTGTGHSYEQYF
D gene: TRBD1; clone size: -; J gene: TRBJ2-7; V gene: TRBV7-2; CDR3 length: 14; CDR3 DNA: TGTGCCAGCAGCTCTAGGACAGGGAGCTACGAGCAGTACTTC; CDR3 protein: CASSSRTGSYEQYF
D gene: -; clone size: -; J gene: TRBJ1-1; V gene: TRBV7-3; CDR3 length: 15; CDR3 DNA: TGTGCCAGCAGCTCCGCGGGGCCGGGATTCACTGAAGCTTTCTTT; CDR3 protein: CASSSAGPGFTEAFF